These 10 T cell receptor beta chains originate from one sample sequenced in a study of cytomegalovirus exposure and HLA in healthy donors. Repertoires were generated with immunoSEQ multiplex PCR, while TCRdb's copy carries only in-frame clones and drops some. The sample includes 200,000 or so clones, 88% of them seen just once. The sequenced sample was PBMCs. These receptors were obtained from a young woman in good health and CMV-seronegative.

The gene calls are TRBV29-1 and TRBJ2-7, with a tentative D call TRBD1 (6 bases). Looked up from germline, CDR1 is SQVTM and CDR2 is ANQGSEA. The CDR3 has 12 residues. The ends were cut back, 5 bases at V and 2 bases at J, with 10 bases in the middle. This CDR3 is CSVLTGTYEQYF. CDR3 sequence (DNA): TGCAGCGTTTTGACAGGTACCTACGAGCAGTACTTC.

The gene calls are TRBV2 and TRBJ2-7; D call uncertain. The CDR3 has 15 amino acids. The germline V and J ends were trimmed by 0 bases and 0 bases, with 9 bases remaining between them. CDR1 is SNHLY and CDR2 is FYNNEI in the germline V gene. This chain's CDR3 is CASSEALQVSYEQYF. As DNA, the CDR3 is TGTGCCAGCAGTGAAGCGCTTCAGGTCTCCTACGAGCAGTACTTC.

The V gene is TRBV28, the J gene TRBJ2-3, with TRBD2 identical over 10 bases. This CDR3 comprises 19 residues. Germline V gene data show CDR1 as MDHEN and CDR2 as SYDVKM. Trimming at V came to 1 base and at J to 4 bases, leaving 14 bases not matched to a gene. The CDR3 here is CASSLSPWRTSGGPDTQYF. For the CDR3, the DNA is TGTGCCAGCAGTTTATCCCCTTGGAGGACTAGCGGTGGACCAGATACGCAGTATTTT. Based on the CDR3 plus reference TRBV28 and TRBJ2-3, the full variable domain is DVKVTQSSRYLVKRTGEKVFLECVQDMDHENMFWYRQDPGLGLRLIYFSYDVKMKEKGDIPEGYSVSREKKERFSLILESASTNQTSMYLCASSLSPWRTSGGPDTQYFGPGTRLTVL.

The genes are TRBV6-1 and TRBJ2-3; the match to TRBD2 covers 7 bases. The CDR3 consists of 18 residues. CDR1 MNHNS and CDR2 SASEGT come from the germline V gene. V trimming: 2 bases; J trimming: 0 bases; junction bases outside the gene matches: 11. The chain's CDR3 is CASSEQGWGSGSTDTQYF. The CDR3 nucleotides read TGTGCCAGCAGTGAACAAGGGTGGGGTAGCGGGAGCACAGATACGCAGTATTTT.

The chain joins TRBV5-1 to TRBJ2-6; 7 bases are shared with TRBD1. Trimming took 4 bases from V and 1 from J; bases not matched to a gene: 5. This CDR3 spans 16 amino acids. From germline, CDR1 is SGHRS and CDR2 YFSETQ. The CDR3 loop reads CASSMGQTSGANVLTF. CDR3 nucleotide sequence: TGCGCCAGCAGCATGGGACAGACGTCTGGGGCCAACGTCCTGACTTTC. Combining the CDR3 with reference TRBV5-1 and TRBJ2-6 gives the whole variable domain KAGVTQTPRYLIKTRGQQVTLSCSPISGHRSVSWYQQTPGQGLQFLFEYFSETQRNKGNFPGRFSGRQFSNSRSEMNVSTLELGDSALYLCASSMGQTSGANVLTFGAGSRLTVL.

This clone was picked up a small number of times. The chain has TRBV2 and TRBJ1-2, with D maybe TRBD1 (6 bases). CDR1 and CDR2 from the germline V gene are SNHLY and FYNNEI. V lost 4 bases and J 8 bases, leaving 11 bases between the germline ends. The CDR3 has 12 amino acids. The CDR3 here is CASSVQGGGYTF. The CDR3 nucleotides read TGTGCCAGCAGTGTACAGGGTGGGGGCTACACCTTC.

The chain recombines TRBV2 with TRBJ1-4, with 8 bases lining up with TRBD1. Losses at the gene ends were 3 bases for V and 1 base for J; bases not matched to a gene: 7. Germline V gene data show CDR1 as SNHLY and CDR2 as FYNNEI. This CDR3 contains 17 residues. The CDR3 DNA reads TGTGCCAGCAGTGATGCAGGGGGCGCCGGAACTAATGAAAAACTGTTTTTT. Amino acids: CASSDAGGAGTNEKLFF.

The chain has TRBV11-3 and TRBJ2-1; 9 nucleotides line up with TRBD2. The V gene's germline CDR1 is SGHNT and CDR2 YENEEA. There are 14 residues in the CDR3. V was pared by 5 bases and J by 5 bases, with 4 bases of the junction left unmatched. CDR3 nucleotides: TGTGCCAGCAGCCATAGCGGGAGAGACAATGAGCAGTTCTTC. It codes for CASSHSGRDNEQFF.

This chain uses TRBV7-8 with TRBJ2-7; D remains unclear. This CDR3 region has 13 residues. The germline gives CDR1 SGHVS, CDR2 FQNEAQ. V was shortened by 0 bases and J by 5 bases, with 8 bases between the two germline ends. CDR3 in amino acids: CASSLASGNEQYF. The CDR3 region has the DNA TGTGCCAGCAGCTTAGCCTCGGGTAACGAGCAGTACTTC.

The CDR3 region has the DNA TGCAGCGCCGTAGAGCTCAACCCTGAAGCTTTCTTT. It specifies CSAVELNPEAFF. The chain combines TRBV29-1 with TRBJ1-1; D gene uncertain. CDR3 length: 12 residues. The V end was cut by 7 bases, the J end by 6 bases, with 15 bases between. Germline loops: CDR1 SQVTM, CDR2 ANQGSEA.